This entry lists 6 T cell receptor beta chains sequenced from one sample in a study of T cells in tuberculosis. The method was immunoSEQ multiplex PCR; TCRdb's version includes in-frame clones alone and lacks a portion of them. The data contain 25,000 to 35,000 clones, just under 95% of them singletons. Sequenced input: PBMCs. The origin of the receptors is a donor between 10 and 35 years old with latent tuberculosis or without tuberculosis infection. Some clones in this sample may be carry-over from other donors' samples.

The chain recombines TRBV18 with TRBJ2-7; 7 nucleotides line up with TRBD2. The CDR3 extends over 15 amino acids. With 3 bases clipped from V and 3 bases from J, the junction kept 8 bases outside the gene matches. CDR1 KGHSH and CDR2 LQKENI come from the germline V gene. The chain's CDR3 is CASSPSTSTVYEQYF. The CDR3 DNA sequence: TGTGCCAGCTCACCTTCGACTAGCACCGTCTACGAGCAGTACTTC. The variable domain in full, with the rest retrieved from reference TRBV18 and TRBJ2-7, is NAGVMQNPRHLVRRRGQEARLRCSPMKGHSHVYWYRQLPEEGLKFMVYLQKENIIDESGMPKERFSAEFPKEGPSILRIQQVVRGDSAAYFCASSPSTSTVYEQYFGPGTRLTVT.

This clone was detected only a few times. The chain employs TRBV11-2 and TRBJ2-2; no reliable D call. Germline CDR1 SGHAT, CDR2 FQNNGV. The CDR3 has 13 amino acids. The V end was cut by 3 bases, the J end by 5 bases, with 7 bases between. The CDR3 reads CASSFHRTGELFF. The DNA of the CDR3 is TGTGCCAGCAGCTTTCACCGGACCGGGGAGCTGTTTTTT.

The chain links TRBV2 to TRBJ2-7, with unresolved D. CDR1 is SNHLY and CDR2 is FYNNEI in the germline V gene. The CDR3 consists of 12 residues. Between the trimmed V and J ends, which lost 6 bases and 3 bases, there was a span of 9 bases. CDR3 amino acids: CASSRLRYEQYF. In DNA form, the CDR3 reads TGTGCCAGCAGCAGACTTCGCTACGAGCAGTACTTC.

This clone was seen only once. The V and J genes are TRBV10-1 and TRBJ2-7; 11 bases are a match to TRBD2. The V segment lost 4 bases and the J segment 5 bases; nucleotides outside the gene matches: 4. The CDR3 covers 14 residues. The V gene's germline CDR1 is WNHNN and CDR2 SYGVQD (reference sequence). The CDR3, as DNA: TGCGCCAGCAGTGGACTAGCGGGGACACACGAGCAGTACTTC. Protein product: CASSGLAGTHEQYF.

The chain recombines TRBV6-6 with TRBJ2-5, with D possibly being TRBD1 (8 bases). The CDR3 spans 15 residues. Per the germline V gene, CDR1 is MNHNY and CDR2 is SVGAGI (reference sequence). The germline V and J ends were trimmed by 6 bases and 4 bases, with 18 bases remaining between them. This chain's CDR3 is CASSLRQGRGETQYF. DNA of the CDR3: TGTGCCAGCAGCCTTCGACAGGGGAGGGGAGAGACCCAGTACTTC.

The V call is TRBV19, the J call TRBJ2-7; possibly TRBD2 for D (5 bases). V lost 4 bases to trimming and J lost 3 bases, with 16 bases between them. Germline assignment: CDR1 LNHDA and CDR2 SQIVND (reference sequence). This CDR3 contains 15 residues. CDR3 nucleotide sequence: TGTGCCAGTAGTACCCCTGCCGGGAACGACTACGAGCAGTACTTC. It yields the protein CASSTPAGNDYEQYF.